What follows describes a single T cell receptor beta chain. What it binds is unknown. The data are from a study of T cell responses to AZD1222 COVID-19 vaccine. Study-level results: Vaccine-associated CD4 TCRs spanned spike, dominant at 160-218 and 743-854. Only 5 or 6 people who got AZD1222 tested seropositive at baseline.

The CDR3 totals 12 residues. Germline V CDR1 and CDR2: MDHEN, SYDVKM. Trimming took off 6 bases at V and 4 bases at J, with 9 bases between the two ends. Produced via immunoSEQ multiplex PCR; TCRdb's table is partial and in-frame only. The sample has about 130,000 clones; just over 85% are singletons. The receptor's source is an adult in good health. Material: peripheral blood, obtained on day 0 of MenACWY control vaccination. The chain recombines TRBV28 with TRBJ1-2; D is unresolved. The CDR3 spells CASREGIYGYTF. CDR3 coding DNA: TGTGCCAGCAGGGAAGGGATCTATGGCTACACCTTC.